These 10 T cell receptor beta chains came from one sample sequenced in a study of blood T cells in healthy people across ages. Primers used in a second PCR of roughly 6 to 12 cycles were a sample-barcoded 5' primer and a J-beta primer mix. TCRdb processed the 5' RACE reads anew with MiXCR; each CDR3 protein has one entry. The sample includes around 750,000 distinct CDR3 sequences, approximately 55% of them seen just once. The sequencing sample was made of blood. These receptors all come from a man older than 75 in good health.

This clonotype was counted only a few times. In DNA form, the CDR3 reads TGTGCCAGCAGCCCCCGAGTAGCATGGTCCTACGAGCAGTACTTC. It translates to CASSPRVAWSYEQYF. V is TRBV3-1 and J is TRBJ2-7; D gene uncertain. The CDR3 runs to 15 residues. V lost 4 bases, J lost 1 base, and 14 bases lay in between. Germline values: CDR1 LGHDT, CDR2 YNNKEL (reference sequence).

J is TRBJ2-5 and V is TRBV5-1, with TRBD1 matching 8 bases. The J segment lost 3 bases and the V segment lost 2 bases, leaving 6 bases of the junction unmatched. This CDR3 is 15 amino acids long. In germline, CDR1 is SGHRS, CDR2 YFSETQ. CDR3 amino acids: CASSFTDRGKETQYF. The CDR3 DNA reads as TGCGCCAGCAGCTTTACCGACAGGGGAAAAGAGACCCAGTACTTC.

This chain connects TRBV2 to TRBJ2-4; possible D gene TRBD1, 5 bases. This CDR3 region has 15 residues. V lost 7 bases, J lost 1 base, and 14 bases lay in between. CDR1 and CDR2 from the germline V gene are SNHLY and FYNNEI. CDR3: CASTDPAGAKNIQYF. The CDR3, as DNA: TGTGCCAGCACTGACCCCGCAGGGGCCAAAAACATTCAGTACTTC.

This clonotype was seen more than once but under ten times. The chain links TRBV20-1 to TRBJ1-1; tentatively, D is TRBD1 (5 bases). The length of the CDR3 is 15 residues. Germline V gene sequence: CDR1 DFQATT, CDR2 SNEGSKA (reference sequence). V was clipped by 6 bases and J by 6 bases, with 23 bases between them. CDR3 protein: CSAITRTPFDAEAFF. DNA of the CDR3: TGCAGTGCCATTACCCGGACACCCTTTGATGCTGAAGCTTTCTTT.

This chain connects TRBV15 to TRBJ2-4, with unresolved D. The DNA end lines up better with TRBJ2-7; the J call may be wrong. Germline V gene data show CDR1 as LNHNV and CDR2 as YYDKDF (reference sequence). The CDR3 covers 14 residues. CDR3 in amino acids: CATSVPVGRDEQYF. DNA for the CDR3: TGTGCCACCAGCGTCCCAGTGGGAAGGGACGAGCAGTACTTC.

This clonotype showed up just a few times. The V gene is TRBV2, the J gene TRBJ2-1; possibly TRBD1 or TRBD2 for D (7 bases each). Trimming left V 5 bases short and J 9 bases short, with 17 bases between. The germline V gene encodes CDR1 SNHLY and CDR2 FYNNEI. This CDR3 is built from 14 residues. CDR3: CASSTRSGGGEQFF. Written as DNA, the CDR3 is TGTGCCAGCAGTACGCGATCAGGGGGGGGTGAGCAGTTCTTC.

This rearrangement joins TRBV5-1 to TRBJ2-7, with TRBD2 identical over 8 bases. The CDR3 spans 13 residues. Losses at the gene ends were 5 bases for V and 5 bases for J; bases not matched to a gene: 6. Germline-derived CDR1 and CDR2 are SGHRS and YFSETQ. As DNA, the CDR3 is TGCGCCAGCAGTTCGGGGGGGATCAACGAGCAGTACTTC. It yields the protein CASSSGGINEQYF. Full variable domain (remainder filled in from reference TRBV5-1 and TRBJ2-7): KAGVTQTPRYLIKTRGQQVTLSCSPISGHRSVSWYQQTPGQGLQFLFEYFSETQRNKGNFPGRFSGRQFSNSRSEMNVSTLELGDSALYLCASSSGGINEQYFGPGTRLTVT.

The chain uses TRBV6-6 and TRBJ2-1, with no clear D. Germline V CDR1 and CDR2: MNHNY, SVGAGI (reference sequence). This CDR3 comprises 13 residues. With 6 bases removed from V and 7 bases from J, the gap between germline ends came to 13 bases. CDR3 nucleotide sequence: TGTGCCAGCAGGGCCCTTAACCCGAATGAGCAGTTCTTC. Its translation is CASRALNPNEQFF.

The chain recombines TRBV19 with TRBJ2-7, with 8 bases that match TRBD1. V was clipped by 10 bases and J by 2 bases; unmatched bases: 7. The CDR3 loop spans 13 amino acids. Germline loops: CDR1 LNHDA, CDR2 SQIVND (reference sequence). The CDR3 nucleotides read TGTGCCACCGGGACAGGAGTAACCTACGAGCAGTACTTC. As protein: CATGTGVTYEQYF.

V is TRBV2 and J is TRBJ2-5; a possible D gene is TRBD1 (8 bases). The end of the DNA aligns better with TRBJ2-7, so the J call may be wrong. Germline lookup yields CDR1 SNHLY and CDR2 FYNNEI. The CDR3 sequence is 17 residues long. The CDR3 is CASSRSGGAGRSYEQYF. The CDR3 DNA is TGTGCCAGCAGTCGTTCAGGGGGCGCCGGGAGGAGTTACGAGCAGTACTTC.